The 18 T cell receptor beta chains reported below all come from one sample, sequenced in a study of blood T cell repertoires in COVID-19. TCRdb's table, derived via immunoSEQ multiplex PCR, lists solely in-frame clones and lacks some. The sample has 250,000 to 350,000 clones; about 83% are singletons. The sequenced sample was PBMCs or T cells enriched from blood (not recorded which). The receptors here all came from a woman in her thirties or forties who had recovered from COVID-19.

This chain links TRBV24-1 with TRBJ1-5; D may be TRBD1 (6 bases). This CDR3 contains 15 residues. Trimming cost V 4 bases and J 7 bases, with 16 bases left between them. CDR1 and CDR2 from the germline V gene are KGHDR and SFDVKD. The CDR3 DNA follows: TGTGCCACCAGTGACGCCGGGGCAGGGGTACAGCCCCAGCATTTT. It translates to CATSDAGAGVQPQHF.

The CDR3 sequence: CASSFSPDEQFF. The CDR3, as DNA: TGCGCCAGCAGCTTTTCTCCGGATGAGCAGTTCTTC. The V call is TRBV5-1, the J call TRBJ2-1; D unclear. Per germline, CDR1 SGHRS and CDR2 YFSETQ. Trimming shortened V by 2 bases and J by 8 bases, and 8 bases separated the two germline ends. This CDR3 comprises 12 residues.

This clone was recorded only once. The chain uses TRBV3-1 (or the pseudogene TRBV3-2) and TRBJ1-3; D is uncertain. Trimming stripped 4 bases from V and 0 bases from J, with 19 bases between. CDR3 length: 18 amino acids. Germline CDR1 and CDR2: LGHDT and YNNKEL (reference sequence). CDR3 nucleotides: TGTGCCAGCAGCCGCCCCGCGGGCAGATTCCTCTCTGGAAACACCATATATTTT. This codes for CASSRPAGRFLSGNTIYF.

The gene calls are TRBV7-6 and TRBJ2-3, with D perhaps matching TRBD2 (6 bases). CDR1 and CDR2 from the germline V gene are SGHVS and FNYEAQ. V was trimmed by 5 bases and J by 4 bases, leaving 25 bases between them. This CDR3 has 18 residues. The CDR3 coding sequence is TGTGCCAGCAGCGAACCTGGTGGGCTAGCTGGGGGGTCAGATACGCAGTATTTT. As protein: CASSEPGGLAGGSDTQYF.

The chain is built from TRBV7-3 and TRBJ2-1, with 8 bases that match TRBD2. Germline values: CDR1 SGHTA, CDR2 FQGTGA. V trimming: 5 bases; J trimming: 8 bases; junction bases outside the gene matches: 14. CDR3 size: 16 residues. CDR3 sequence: CASSKSRTSRRDEQFF. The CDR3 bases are TGTGCCAGCAGCAAATCCCGGACTAGCAGGAGGGATGAGCAGTTCTTC.

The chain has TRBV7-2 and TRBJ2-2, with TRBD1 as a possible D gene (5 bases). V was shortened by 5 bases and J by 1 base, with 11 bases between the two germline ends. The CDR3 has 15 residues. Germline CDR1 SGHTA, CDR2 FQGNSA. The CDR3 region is CASSTRQKNTGELFF. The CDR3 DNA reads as TGTGCCAGCAGCACCCGACAGAAGAACACCGGGGAGCTGTTTTTT.

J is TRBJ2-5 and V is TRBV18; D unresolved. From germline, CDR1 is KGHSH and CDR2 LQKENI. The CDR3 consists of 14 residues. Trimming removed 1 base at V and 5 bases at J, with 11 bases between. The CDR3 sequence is CASSPRSLGETQYF. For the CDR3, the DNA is TGTGCCAGCTCACCACGATCCCTCGGGGAGACCCAGTACTTC.

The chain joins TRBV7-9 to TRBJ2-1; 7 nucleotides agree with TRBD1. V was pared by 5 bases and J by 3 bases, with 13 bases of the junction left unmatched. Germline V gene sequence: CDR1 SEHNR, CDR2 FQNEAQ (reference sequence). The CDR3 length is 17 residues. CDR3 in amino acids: CASSPRRSGTDYNEQFF. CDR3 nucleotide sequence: TGTGCCAGCAGCCCCCGGCGATCGGGGACAGACTACAATGAGCAGTTCTTC.

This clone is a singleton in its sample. The CDR3 DNA is TGTGCCAGTCGCAGTGCCGACAGGGGGCCCCGTTACGAGCAGTACTTC. Protein: CASRSADRGPRYEQYF. The V gene is TRBV28, the J gene TRBJ2-7; 10 nucleotides align to TRBD1. J gave up 4 bases and V 9 bases, and 15 bases lay outside the gene matches. The CDR3 consists of 16 residues. The germline CDR1 and CDR2 sequences are MDHEN and SYDVKM.

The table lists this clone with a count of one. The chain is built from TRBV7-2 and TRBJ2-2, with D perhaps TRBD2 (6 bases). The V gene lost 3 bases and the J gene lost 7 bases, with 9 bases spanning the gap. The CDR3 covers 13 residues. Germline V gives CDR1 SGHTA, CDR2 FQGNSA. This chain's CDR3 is CASSFRLDGELFF. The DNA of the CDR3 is TGTGCCAGCAGCTTTAGACTAGACGGGGAGCTGTTTTTT.

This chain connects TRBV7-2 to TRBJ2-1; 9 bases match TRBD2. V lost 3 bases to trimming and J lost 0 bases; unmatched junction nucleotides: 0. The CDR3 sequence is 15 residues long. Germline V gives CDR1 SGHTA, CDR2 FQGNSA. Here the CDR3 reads CASSFSGGSYNEQFF. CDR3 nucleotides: TGTGCCAGCAGCTTTAGCGGGGGCTCCTACAATGAGCAGTTCTTC.

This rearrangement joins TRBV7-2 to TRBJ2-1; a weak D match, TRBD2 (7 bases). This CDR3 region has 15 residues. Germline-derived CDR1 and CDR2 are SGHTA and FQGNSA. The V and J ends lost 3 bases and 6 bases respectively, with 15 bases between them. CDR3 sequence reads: CASSLRGPSRNEQFF. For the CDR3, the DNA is TGTGCCAGCAGCTTGCGGGGGCCCAGCCGCAATGAGCAGTTCTTC.

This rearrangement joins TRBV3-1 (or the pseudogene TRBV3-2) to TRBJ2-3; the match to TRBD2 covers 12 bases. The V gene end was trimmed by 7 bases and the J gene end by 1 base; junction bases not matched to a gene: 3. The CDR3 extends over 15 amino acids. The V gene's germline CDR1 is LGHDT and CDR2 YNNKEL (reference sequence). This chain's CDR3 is CASKLAGGGTDTQYF. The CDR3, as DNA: TGTGCCAGCAAACTAGCGGGAGGAGGCACAGATACGCAGTATTTT.

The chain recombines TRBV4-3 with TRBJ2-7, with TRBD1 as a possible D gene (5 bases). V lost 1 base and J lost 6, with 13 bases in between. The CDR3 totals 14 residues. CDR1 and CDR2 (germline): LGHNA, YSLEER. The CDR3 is CASSQGPQGFEQYF. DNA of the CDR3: TGCGCCAGCAGCCAAGGCCCCCAGGGATTCGAGCAGTACTTC.

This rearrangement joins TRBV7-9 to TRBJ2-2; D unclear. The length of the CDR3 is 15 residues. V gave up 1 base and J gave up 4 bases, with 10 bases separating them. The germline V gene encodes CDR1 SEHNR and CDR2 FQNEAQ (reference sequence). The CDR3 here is CASSLDSRGTGELFF. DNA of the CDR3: TGTGCCAGCAGCTTAGATAGTCGTGGCACCGGGGAGCTGTTTTTT.

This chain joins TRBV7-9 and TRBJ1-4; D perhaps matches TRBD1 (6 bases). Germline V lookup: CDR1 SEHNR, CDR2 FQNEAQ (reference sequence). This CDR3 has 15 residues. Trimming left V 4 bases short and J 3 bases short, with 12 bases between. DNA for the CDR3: TGTGCCAGCAGCTCTGTCAGGGGAGCTAATGAAAAACTGTTTTTT. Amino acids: CASSSVRGANEKLFF.

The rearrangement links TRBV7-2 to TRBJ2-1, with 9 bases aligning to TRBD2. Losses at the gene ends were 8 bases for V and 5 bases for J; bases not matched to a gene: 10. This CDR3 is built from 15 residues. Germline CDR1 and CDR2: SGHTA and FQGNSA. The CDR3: CASARGRALDNEQFF. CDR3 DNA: TGTGCCAGCGCGCGCGGGAGGGCTCTTGACAATGAGCAGTTCTTC. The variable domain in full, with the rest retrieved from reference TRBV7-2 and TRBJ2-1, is GAGVSQSPSNKVTEKGKDVELRCDPISGHTALYWYRQSLGQGLEFLIYFQGNSAPDKSGLPSDRFSAERTGGSVSTLTIQRTQQEDSAVYLCASARGRALDNEQFFGPGTRLTVL.

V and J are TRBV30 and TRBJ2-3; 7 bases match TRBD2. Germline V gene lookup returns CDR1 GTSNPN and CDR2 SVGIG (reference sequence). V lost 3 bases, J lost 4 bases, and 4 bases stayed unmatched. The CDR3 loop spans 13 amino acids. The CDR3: CAWSGRPADTQYF. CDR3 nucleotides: TGTGCCTGGAGCGGGAGGCCCGCAGATACGCAGTATTTT. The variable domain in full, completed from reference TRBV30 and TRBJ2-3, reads SQTIHQWPATLVQPVGSPLSLECTVEGTSNPNLYWYRQAAGRGLQLLFYSVGIGQISSEVPQNLSASRPQDRQFILSSKKLLLSDSGFYLCAWSGRPADTQYFGPGTRLTVL.